This T cell receptor beta chain is drawn from a study of read filtering for tumor transcriptome and immune sequencing. Study as a whole: R-ISS stage counts were eight or nine for I, approximately 16 for II, 6 or 7 for III. DNase treatment preceded whole-transcriptome library preparation.

Points from the study as a whole: IR-seq and RNA-seq agreed better without single-read clonotypes.

The library was built from roughly 400 ng RNA with molecular barcoded adaptors for alpha/delta and beta/gamma chains. Via MiXCR, TCRdb re-called the reads, giving one row per CDR3 protein. The table shows around 50,000 distinct CDR3 sequences, with 20% to 25% occurring only once. There are 16 residues in the CDR3. The V gene lost 7 bases and the J gene lost 3 bases, with 19 bases spanning the gap. In germline, CDR1 is MNHNS, CDR2 SASEGT. Of note for this clonotype: Its antigen is not known.

This TCR derives from a donor aged 40 or older with multiple myeloma. Sequencing input: a population of CD138-negative cells sorted from bone marrow. J is TRBJ1-5 and V is TRBV6-1, with D possibly TRBD1 on 6 matching bases. The chain's CDR3 is CASKTTGAGNNQPQHF. CDR3 in DNA: TGTGCCAGCAAAACGACGGGGGCGGGGAACAATCAGCCCCAGCATTTT.